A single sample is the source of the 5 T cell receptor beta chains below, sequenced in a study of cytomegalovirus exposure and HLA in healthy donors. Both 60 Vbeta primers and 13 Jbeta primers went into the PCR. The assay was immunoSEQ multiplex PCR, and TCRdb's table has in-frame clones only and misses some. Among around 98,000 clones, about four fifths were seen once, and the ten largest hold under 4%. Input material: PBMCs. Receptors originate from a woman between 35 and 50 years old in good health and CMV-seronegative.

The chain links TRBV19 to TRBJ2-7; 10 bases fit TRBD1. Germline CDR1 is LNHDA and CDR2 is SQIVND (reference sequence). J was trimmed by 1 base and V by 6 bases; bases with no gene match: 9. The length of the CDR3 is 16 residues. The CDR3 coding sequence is TGTGCCAGTAGGACCGGGACAGGGGTTTCTTCCTACGAGCAGTACTTC. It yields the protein CASRTGTGVSSYEQYF.

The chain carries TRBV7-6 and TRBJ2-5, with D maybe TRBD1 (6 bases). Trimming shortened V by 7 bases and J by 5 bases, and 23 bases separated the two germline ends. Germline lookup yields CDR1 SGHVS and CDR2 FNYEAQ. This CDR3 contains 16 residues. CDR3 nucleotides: TGTGCCAGCACCCCTAGGGCGTCTGGGGGCTGGGAGACCCAGTACTTC. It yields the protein CASTPRASGGWETQYF. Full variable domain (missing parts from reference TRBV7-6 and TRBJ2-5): GAGVSQSPRYKVTKRGQDVALRCDPISGHVSLYWYRQALGQGPEFLTYFNYEAQQDKSGLPNDRFSAERPEGSISTLTIQRTEQRDSAMYRCASTPRASGGWETQYFGPGTRLLVL.

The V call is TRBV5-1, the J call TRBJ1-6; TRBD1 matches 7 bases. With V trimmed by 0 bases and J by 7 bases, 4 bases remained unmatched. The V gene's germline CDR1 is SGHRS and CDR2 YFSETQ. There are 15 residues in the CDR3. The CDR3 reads CASSLDGTANSPLHF. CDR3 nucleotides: TGCGCCAGCAGCTTGGACGGGACAGCAAATTCACCCCTCCACTTT.

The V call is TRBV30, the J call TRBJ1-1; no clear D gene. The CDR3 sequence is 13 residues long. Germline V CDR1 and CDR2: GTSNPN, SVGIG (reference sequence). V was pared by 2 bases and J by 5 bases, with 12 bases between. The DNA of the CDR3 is TGTGCCTGGAGTCGGGGAATCGAGACTGAAGCTTTCTTT. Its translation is CAWSRGIETEAFF.

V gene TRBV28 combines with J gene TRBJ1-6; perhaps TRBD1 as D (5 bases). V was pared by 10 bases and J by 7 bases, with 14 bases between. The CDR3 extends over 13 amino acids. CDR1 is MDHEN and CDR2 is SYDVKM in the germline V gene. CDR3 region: CATTGGNNSPLHF. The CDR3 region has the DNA TGTGCCACCACGGGGGGGAACAATTCACCCCTCCACTTT. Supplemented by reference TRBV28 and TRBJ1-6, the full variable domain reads DVKVTQSSRYLVKRTGEKVFLECVQDMDHENMFWYRQDPGLGLRLIYFSYDVKMKEKGDIPEGYSVSREKKERFSLILESASTNQTSMYLCATTGGNNSPLHFGNGTRLTVT.